The source of this TCR beta chain is a study of cytomegalovirus exposure and HLA in healthy donors (dated 2017 in TCRdb). For the wider study: In an earlier analysis of roughly 590 of the donors, less than 350 Gb of sequence data and 100 million or so unique TCR beta sequences from roughly 190 million T cells were reported. An early release that covered roughly 600 HLA-typed donors contained approximately 320 gigabases of sequencing data and 70 million to 100 million unique TCR sequences. Among the roughly 410 genotyped donors, 81% belonged to the genetic ancestry cluster associated with self-reported Caucasian donors. The study aimed to test whether cataloging public T cell receptors could reveal signatures of past pathogen exposure. The study used immunosequencing to profile the T cell repertoires of approximately 640 subjects and linked those repertoires to cytomegalovirus serostatus. A separate validation cohort of approximately 130 different subjects was used in addition to the approximately 700-subject first cohort. To predict cytomegalovirus infection status, the study combined high-throughput TCR immunosequencing, statistical association of individual TCRs with disease status, and machine learning. A later analysis re-analyzed previously published TCR beta repertoires from 500 to 700 donors and added high-resolution HLA genotyping to study TCR occurrence patterns. Rather than using new phenotypic data, the later analysis identified candidate immune exposures from TCR beta sequences and from how often those sequences occurred across donors. In an earlier analysis of more than 550 of the donors, high-throughput TCR beta sequencing was used to judge whether each TCR beta V gene segment behaved as functional or pseudogenic. Donor age, sex, ethnicity and CMV serostatus were compiled alongside the repertoire data. Genome-wide SNP genotypes for about 65% of the roughly 670 donors were used in a later genetic analysis, which treated that subset as a discovery cohort. All discovery cohort repertoires had been generated using a single sequencing platform. HLA typing covered class I and class II loci at four-digit resolution. Typing coverage varied by locus: roughly 629-630 donors for A, B, C, DRB1 and DQB1; approximately 500 for DQA1; 606 for DPA1; under 490 for DPB1. Because of strong linkage in the cohort, roughly five DR-DQ haplotypes were treated as single units for association and clustering. Among about 360 genotyped donors of the cohort, an average of around 240,000 unique TCR beta nucleotide sequences were sequenced per donor, roughly 20% of them non-productive. What the research found in general, with its limitations: Roughly uniform sequencing depth across donors was assumed in presence/absence analyses, although this assumption may not hold. CMV serostatus was the only immune exposure information available for the cohort. An association between a missense DCLRE1C variant and V-gene and J-gene trimming of TCR beta chains was found in a later genetic analysis and replicated in an independent cohort. Because HLA typing was unavailable for some donors at each locus, only the typed subset was used in association tests. Three of the identified cytomegalovirus-associated TCR beta chains were confirmed in vitro to be specific for cytomegalovirus antigens. An earlier analysis of approximately 600 of the donors showed that most TCR beta V segments appeared in productive rearrangements either about 87% or about 30% of the time, which broadly matched IMGT annotations. A cluster of highly shared sequence variants was judged likely to represent a technical artifact of the sequencing pipeline. At a false discovery rate of 0.05, a later analysis linked some 18,000 TCR beta sequences to specific HLA alleles. While some public TCRs were present in many individuals, most TCR sequences turned up only very rarely across donors. A later analysis reported that several top co-occurrence clusters appeared linked to parvovirus B19, influenza, CMV and Epstein-Barr virus. According to a later analysis, TCR association rates differed among HLA loci, with DRB1 alleles showing the most associated TCRs and HLA-C alleles showing the fewest. Assigning TCR associations to individual alleles was difficult when HLA alleles, especially DR and DQ, strongly co-occurred. In this cohort, only TCR beta chains were sequenced, and detectable features were limited by the absence of alpha or paired-chain data. Because counts were too low, approximately 18 rarely observed V segments, including chromosome 9 orphons, were excluded from the earlier analysis of about 500 of the donors. The authors suggested that the approach could potentially be generalized to other disease states and immunological phenotypes. Some IMGT-functional V segments, including TRBV6-2 and TRBV6-3, could not be told apart with the 87-base-pair reads, so those segments were excluded. A later analysis found that most CMV-associated TCR beta chains appeared HLA-restricted, with HLA associations seemingly driven largely by CMV exposure. A total of 164 TCR beta chains were listed by the study as associated with cytomegalovirus. The classifier was reported to diagnose cytomegalovirus status with high specificity and sensitivity in both the original cohort and the validation cohort. A further reported finding was that TCR beta sequences accurately predicted the HLA-A and HLA-B alleles for most subjects in the first cohort. A later genetic analysis reported fewer N-insertions in productive TCRs among donors in an Asian-associated ancestry cluster than the roughly 700-donor mean. A later analysis found that HLA-associated TCR beta chains were more clonally expanded and had lower generation probabilities than equally common non-associated chains. Correlated functional status among segregating V segments might reflect linkage disequilibrium, but an unknown experimental factor could not be ruled out.

A word on this clone: Its specific antigen is unknown.

The library was built by means of the immunoSEQ multiplex PCR assay. The multiplex PCR relied on a mix of 60 forward primers for TCR Vbeta segments and 13 reverse primers for TCR Jbeta segments. Amplification of the CDR3 region of rearranged TCR beta genes was performed with a multiplex PCR assay on genomic DNA. Amplified TCR beta libraries were sequenced as 87-base-pair reads on the Illumina HiSeq System. As for how the authors treated the data: Across the 600 to 700 repertoires, a later analysis counted approximately 83 million unique TCR beta chains, about 10 million of which were shared by at least two donors. Raw reads were error-corrected and collapsed into unique sequences by a nearest-neighbor algorithm in which closely related sequences were merged to remove PCR and sequencing errors. V, D and J gene segments were assigned by aligning CDR3 sequences to IMGT reference sequences. For a sequence to be retained, a match of at least six nucleotides was required to both a V gene segment and a J gene segment. Rearrangements were called productive when the CDR3 lacked stop codons and stayed in frame with V and J; all others were non-productive. Following IMGT convention, CDR3 was defined as the stretch from the second conserved V-encoded cysteine to the conserved J-encoded phenylalanine. In an earlier analysis of just under 600 of the donors, sequences lacking an unambiguous match to a single V gene segment were excluded. An earlier analysis of under 750 of the donors called V segments functional above 56.7% productive rearrangements and segregating when the between-donor standard deviation exceeded 5%. A statistical classification framework was developed to diagnose cytomegalovirus status using the catalog of TCR beta chain sequences. V and J gene assignment, in a later analysis, came from comparing TCR nucleotide sequences with IMGT/GENE-DB human TR gene sequences. Using the TCRdist pipeline, a later analysis assigned CDR3 sequences along with most-parsimonious VDJ recombination scenarios. In a later analysis, each TCR beta chain was defined by its CDR3 amino acid sequence together with its V-gene family, and reads lacking a unique V-gene family were excluded. In a later analysis, 450 to 600 highly shared, low-generation-probability nucleotide sequences were removed to address suspected cross-contamination and a sequencing artifact. A later analysis calculated a clonal expansion index for each public chain from normalized within-repertoire ranks of inferred template counts. A later analysis computed generation probabilities with a VDJ recombination model fitted to out-of-frame rearrangements, and checked the results against IGoR. Hypergeometric tests were used in a later analysis to score TCR-TCR, TCR-HLA and TCR-CMV co-occurrence, with a repertoire-size bias correction applied to the TCR pairs. A later analysis estimated false discovery rates by permuting HLA or CMV assignments 20 times. In a later analysis, co-occurring TCRs were grouped using DBSCAN, and TCRdist sequence similarity was added for clustering within HLA-allele-positive subsets. Repertoires with fewer than 30,000 or more than 120,000 public chains were left out of co-occurrence clustering, as were four to six repertoires with anomalous nucleotide sharing. Imported from immuneACCESS, the table was reduced by TCRdb to in-frame sequences with V and J called. These copies leave out some clones; in studies compared against another copy, an unresolved V gene accounts for under half, and the cause of the remainder is not known. The V and J calls and clone size were taken over from that table, and D and trimming were inferred from the DNA. The sample's table covers some 130,000 clones. Roughly 2% of the sample goes to the ten largest clones.

The cohort comprised 710 or so healthy bone marrow donors. All cohort members were sampled while nominally healthy, although unrecorded immune exposures were likely present. The donor tested CMV seronegative and was one of the 352 seronegative cohort members. Every donor gave a peripheral blood sample, and the peripheral blood mononuclear cells from that sample were used for TCR beta sequencing. The Qiagen DNeasy Blood Extraction Kit was used to extract genomic DNA from the blood cell samples. From the germline V gene, CDR1 is SNHLY and CDR2 is FYNNEI. A distance of 18 bases separates the germline ends of V and J, which lose 5 bases and 4 bases respectively. Including cysteine and phenylalanine, the CDR3 has 16 amino acids. The kept DNA is CDR3 alone, 48 bases in frame from the first base.

The chain joins TRBV2 to TRBJ2-1; the D segment could be TRBD1, given 5 matching bases. The source material was PBMCs. The clonotype was recovered from a woman aged 60 to 75 in good health and CMV-seronegative. The CDR3 reads CASSPGISQLYNEQFF. The DNA sequence follows: TGTGCCAGCAGTCCAGGGATCTCCCAACTTTACAATGAGCAGTTCTTC.